This is a list of T cell receptor beta chains from one sample in a study of glioma-infiltrating T cells. TCRdb fed the multiplex PCR reads into MiXCR, producing one record per CDR3 protein. This table has around 90,000 distinct CDR3 sequences, approximately 40% appearing once. The sample comprised glioma tissue, nonneoplastic brain tissue, or PBMCs (not recorded which). The receptor source for this set is a human donor with low-grade glioma or glioblastoma, undergoing nonglioma brain surgery, or in good health (not recorded which). Each CDR3 is given with its conserved first and last residue. D genes are given only for firm matches.

cdr3_aa	d_call	v_call	j_call
CASSLRSWGDTDEQYF	.	TRBV7-3	TRBJ2-7
CDSSKQGGYGYTF	TRBD1	TRBV27	TRBJ1-2
CATSDSWGGNGYTF	.	TRBV24-1	TRBJ1-2
CASLYDMVEDEQSF	.	TRBV6-5	TRBJ2-7
CSARDGTGVYEQYF	TRBD1	TRBV20-1	TRBJ2-7
CAGSIVERREQLF	.	TRBV19	TRBJ2-1
CSAETSGRQETQYF	TRBD2	TRBV20-1	TRBJ2-5
CASRAGQGHERSTEAFF	TRBD1	TRBV6-1	TRBJ1-1
CASSLAWLRSSPSTGELFF	.	TRBV5-1	TRBJ2-2
CASSEISVGDTGELFF	.	TRBV2	TRBJ2-2
CASSLLESGTEAFF	.	TRBV28	TRBJ1-1
CASSPKGAGGDTQYF	TRBD1	TRBV18	TRBJ2-3
CASSQVGYEQYF	.	TRBV3-1	TRBJ2-7
CSAMADPYEQYF	.	TRBV20-1	TRBJ2-7
CASSPRQGKDEQFF	TRBD1	TRBV7-6	TRBJ2-1
CASSQGLLSTDTQYF	.	TRBV4-3	TRBJ2-3
CASGQVTTNERLFF	.	TRBV7-9	TRBJ1-4
CASSMTGGGRNQPQHF	.	TRBV19	TRBJ1-5
CASSGGYGNQPQHF	.	TRBV2	TRBJ1-5
CASSTRTGSGANVLTF	TRBD1	TRBV7-2	TRBJ2-6
CAWSFWVGNTIYF	.	TRBV30	TRBJ1-3
CSVGGTDINQPQHF	.	TRBV29-1	TRBJ1-5
CAWTLDRYNEQFF	.	TRBV30	TRBJ2-1
CASSLSSGTYEQYF	TRBD2	TRBV12-3/TRBV12-4	TRBJ2-7
CASSIRTELNQPQHF	.	TRBV19	TRBJ1-5
CSVPQGGVWTYEQYF	.	TRBV29-1	TRBJ2-7
CATSDLWPASYNEQFF	.	TRBV24-1	TRBJ2-1
CASSYLGRGTDTQYF	.	TRBV6-2/TRBV6-3	TRBJ2-3
CASSLSRAQGSPLHF	.	TRBV7-2	TRBJ1-6
CASSLDRGIEQYF	.	TRBV11-2	TRBJ2-7
CASRAGQGYYGYTF	TRBD1	TRBV28	TRBJ1-2
CASRGTRYYNEQFF	TRBD2	TRBV28	TRBJ2-1
CASSLRSSGILDNEQLF	TRBD2	TRBV6-2/TRBV6-3	TRBJ2-1